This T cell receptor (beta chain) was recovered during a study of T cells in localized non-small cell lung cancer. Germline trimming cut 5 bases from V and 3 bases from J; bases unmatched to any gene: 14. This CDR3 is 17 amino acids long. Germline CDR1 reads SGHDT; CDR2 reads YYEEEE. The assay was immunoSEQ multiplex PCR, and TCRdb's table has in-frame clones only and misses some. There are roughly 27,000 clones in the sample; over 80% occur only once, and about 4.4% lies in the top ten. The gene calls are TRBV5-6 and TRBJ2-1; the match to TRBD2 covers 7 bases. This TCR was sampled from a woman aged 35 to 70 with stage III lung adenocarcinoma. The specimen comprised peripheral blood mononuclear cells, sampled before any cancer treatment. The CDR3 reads CASRLYAGLADYNEQFF. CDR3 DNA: TGTGCCAGCAGACTTTACGCGGGCCTAGCGGACTACAATGAGCAGTTCTTC.